These 27 T cell receptor beta chains were all obtained from the same sample, sequenced in a study of control samples from healthy donors and cancer patients (TCRdb year 2020). Receptor amplification or capture employed the immunoSEQ multiplex PCR assay. TCRdb mirrors the immuneACCESS table, restricted to in-frame sequences. Some clones are absent from its copies; in checked studies, under half trace to an unresolved V gene, and the reason for the others is unknown. The sample contains tens of thousands of clones, approximately 90% of them found a single time. Of the sample, around 6% falls within the top ten clones. The sequenced sample consisted of blood. These receptors were taken from a woman between 45 and 60 years old in good health.

The chain links TRBV2 to TRBJ2-7, with a tentative D call TRBD2 (6 bases). Germline values: CDR1 SNHLY, CDR2 FYNNEI. V lost 8 bases, J lost 3 bases, and 11 bases lay in between. The CDR3 has 12 amino acids. Here the CDR3 reads CASAGLVYEQYF. DNA for the CDR3: TGTGCCAGCGCGGGACTGGTCTACGAGCAGTACTTC.

The V gene is TRBV2, the J gene TRBJ2-3; TRBD2 matches 14 bases. CDR3 size: 16 residues. Trimming cost V 5 bases and J 2 bases; bases outside gene matches: 3. CDR1 is SNHLY, CDR2 FYNNEI, per germline. CDR3 amino acids: CASSKGLAGDTDTQYF. CDR3 bases: TGTGCCAGCAGTAAGGGACTAGCGGGGGACACAGATACGCAGTATTTT.

J is TRBJ2-2 and V is TRBV6-1; D gene unclear. The CDR3 is made up of 12 amino acids. Trimming removed 3 bases from V and 6 bases from J, with 5 bases in between. The germline CDR1 and CDR2 sequences are MNHNS and SASEGT. CDR3 protein: CASSEKPGELFF. The CDR3 nucleotides read TGTGCCAGCAGTGAGAAGCCCGGGGAGCTGTTTTTT.

Only a few counts were recorded for this clone. V and J are TRBV21-1 and TRBJ1-5. TRBV21-1 represents a pseudogene. This CDR3 is 14 amino acids long. CDR3 nucleotide sequence: TGTGCCAGCAGCAAAGGAGATAGCAATCAGCCCCAGCATTTT. It translates to CASSKGDSNQPQHF.

This sequence joins TRBV30 and TRBJ1-2, with a tentative D call TRBD1 (5 bases). The V end was cut by 2 bases, the J end by 4 bases, with 8 bases between. CDR3 length: 12 amino acids. Looked up from germline, CDR1 is GTSNPN and CDR2 is SVGIG (reference sequence). CDR3 sequence reads: CAWSQTVYGYTF. CDR3 DNA: TGTGCCTGGAGTCAGACAGTCTATGGCTACACCTTC.

The CDR3 DNA follows: TGCGCCAGCAGCTTGGTCTCCAGGGTGGCCTACACCTTC. Amino acid sequence: CASSLVSRVAYTF. The rearrangement links TRBV5-1 to TRBJ1-2; the D gene is possibly TRBD1 (5 bases). The V gene lost 0 bases and the J gene lost 10 bases, with 13 bases spanning the gap. The CDR3 is 13 residues long. The germline CDR1 and CDR2 sequences are SGHRS and YFSETQ. The full variable domain, its missing parts supplied by reference TRBV5-1 and TRBJ1-2, is KAGVTQTPRYLIKTRGQQVTLSCSPISGHRSVSWYQQTPGQGLQFLFEYFSETQRNKGNFPGRFSGRQFSNSRSEMNVSTLELGDSALYLCASSLVSRVAYTFGSGTRLTVV.

The J gene is TRBJ1-2, the V gene TRBV29-1; possible D gene TRBD1, 6 bases. Trimming removed 5 bases at V and 4 bases at J, with 11 bases between. Germline CDR1 is SQVTM and CDR2 is ANQGSEA. The CDR3 runs 12 residues. CDR3 amino acids: CSVLDSFYGYTF. The CDR3 DNA reads as TGCAGCGTTTTGGACAGTTTCTATGGCTACACCTTC.

The J gene is TRBJ1-2, the V gene TRBV7-9, with TRBD1 matching over 9 bases. The length of the CDR3 is 15 residues. J lost 7 bases, V lost 5 bases, and 11 bases had no gene match. The germline CDR1 and CDR2 sequences are SEHNR and FQNEAQ (reference sequence). CDR3 protein: CASSLEGTGPSGYTF. In DNA form, the CDR3 reads TGTGCCAGCAGCCTAGAGGGGACAGGGCCTAGTGGCTACACCTTC.

This chain connects TRBV30 to TRBJ2-2; 9 bases fit TRBD2. Germline values: CDR1 GTSNPN, CDR2 SVGIG (reference sequence). J lost 3 bases, V lost 4 bases, and 0 bases had no gene match. CDR3 length: 13 residues. The CDR3 DNA follows: TGTGCCTGGACTAGCGGGGACACCGGGGAGCTGTTTTTT. It translates to CAWTSGDTGELFF.

This chain connects TRBV5-1 to TRBJ1-4; 9 bases agree with TRBD1. The length of the CDR3 is 14 residues. Trimming removed 6 bases from V and 3 bases from J; junction bases left unmatched: 3. Per germline, CDR1 SGHRS and CDR2 YFSETQ. CDR3 sequence reads: CASTRQGANEKLFF. CDR3 DNA: TGCGCCAGCACCCGACAGGGGGCTAATGAAAAACTGTTTTTT.

The V and J genes are TRBV3-1 (or the pseudogene TRBV3-2) and TRBJ2-3, with TRBD2 as a possible D gene (5 bases). Trimming removed 0 bases from V and 6 bases from J, with 13 bases in between. This CDR3 has 15 amino acids. Germline V gene data show CDR1 as LGHDT and CDR2 as YNNKEL (reference sequence). In DNA, the CDR3 is TGTGCCAGCAGCCAAGATCTTGGAGCGGTGGATACGCAGTATTTT. It yields the protein CASSQDLGAVDTQYF.

CDR3 sequence (DNA): TGTGCGAGTAGTTCGTCGGCTTCCTACGAGCAGTACTTC. Protein: CASSSSASYEQYF. This chain joins TRBV5-4 and TRBJ2-7; the D is unclear. Looked up from germline, CDR1 is SGHNT and CDR2 is YYREEE (reference sequence). The CDR3 totals 13 residues.

This chain links TRBV12-3 or TRBV12-4 with TRBJ1-4, with D possibly matching TRBD1 (5 bases). Trimming removed 6 bases at V and 4 bases at J, with 9 bases between. This CDR3 is 13 amino acids long. CDR3 residues: CASRGTGNEKLFF. CDR3 DNA: TGTGCCAGCAGGGGGACGGGTAATGAAAAACTGTTTTTT.

The gene calls are TRBV27 and TRBJ1-2; TRBD1 aligns across 11 bases. The CDR3 length is 15 residues. After removal of 3 bases from V and 8 bases from J, the junction contained 8 bases not matched to a gene. CDR1 is MNHEY and CDR2 is SMNVEV in the germline V gene (reference sequence). The CDR3 sequence: CASSFKGQGVGGYTF. In DNA form, the CDR3 reads TGTGCCAGCAGTTTTAAGGGACAGGGGGTTGGGGGCTACACCTTC.

In this sample, this clone turned up once. This sequence joins TRBV19 and TRBJ2-2; D perhaps matches TRBD1 (6 bases). The ends were cut back, 5 bases at V and 4 bases at J, with 11 bases in the middle. Per germline, CDR1 LNHDA and CDR2 SQIVND (reference sequence). This CDR3 is 14 amino acids long. The CDR3 coding sequence is TGTGCCAGTAGTCGACAGGAGGTCACCGGGGAGCTGTTTTTT. It is translated as CASSRQEVTGELFF.

CDR3 sequence reads: CASSGDLNTEAFF. DNA of the CDR3: TGTGCCAGCAGTGGAGACTTGAACACTGAAGCTTTCTTT. V gene TRBV2 combines with J gene TRBJ1-1; D gene unclear. The length of the CDR3 is 13 residues. Trimming took 4 bases from V and 0 from J, leaving 6 bases between them. Germline values: CDR1 SNHLY, CDR2 FYNNEI.

This clone has a single count. This chain uses TRBV2 with TRBJ1-1; D may be TRBD1 (5 bases). This CDR3 has 14 amino acids. The V end was cut by 7 bases, the J end by 1 base, with 13 bases between. Germline V gene data show CDR1 as SNHLY and CDR2 as FYNNEI. The CDR3 spells CASILGRGNTEAFF. In DNA, the CDR3 is TGTGCCAGCATTCTGGGACGCGGGAACACTGAAGCTTTCTTT.

The rearrangement uses TRBV7-6 and TRBJ1-1; a possible D gene is TRBD1 (5 bases). Germline V lookup: CDR1 SGHVS, CDR2 FNYEAQ. Trimming stripped 5 bases from V and 2 bases from J, with 12 bases between. The CDR3 totals 14 residues. CDR3 residues: CASSDRDLNTEAFF. The CDR3 DNA sequence: TGTGCCAGCAGCGATAGGGACCTAAACACTGAAGCTTTCTTT.

The chain carries TRBV30 and TRBJ2-7; tentatively, D is TRBD1 (5 bases). Germline CDR1 GTSNPN, CDR2 SVGIG (reference sequence). This CDR3 is 15 amino acids long. Trimming removed 1 base at V and 2 bases at J, with 15 bases between. DNA for the CDR3: TGTGCCTGGAGTGCCGGGCTACAGGTCACCTACGAGCAGTACTTC. Its translation: CAWSAGLQVTYEQYF.

The J gene is TRBJ2-1, the V gene TRBV7-9; tentatively, D is TRBD1 (5 bases). The CDR3 is made up of 13 amino acids. CDR1 and CDR2 from the germline V gene are SEHNR and FQNEAQ (reference sequence). Deletions cut 1 base from V and 12 bases from J, with 13 bases between. The CDR3 nucleotides are TGTGCCAGCAGCTTAGATCCAGGGCCTAGGCAGTTCTTC. It codes for CASSLDPGPRQFF.

This clone turned up a few times. The rearrangement joins TRBV5-4 to TRBJ1-6; 11 bases map to TRBD1. The J segment lost 9 bases and the V segment lost 0 bases, leaving 5 bases of the junction unmatched. This CDR3 is 16 amino acids long. Germline lookup yields CDR1 SGHNT and CDR2 YYREEE (reference sequence). CDR3 DNA: TGTGCCAGCAGCTTGGTTCGGACAGGGGGCACTTCACCCCTCCACTTT. Translated: CASSLVRTGGTSPLHF.

The V and J genes are TRBV29-1 and TRBJ1-2; D ambiguous. CDR1 SQVTM and CDR2 ANQGSEA come from the germline V gene. CDR3 size: 14 residues. V lost 2 bases, J lost 8 bases, and 18 bases lay in between. The DNA of the CDR3 is TGCAGCGTTGAACCCGTGACCGTTTATGGGGGCTACACCTTC. This gives the protein CSVEPVTVYGGYTF.

The chain carries TRBV10-3 and TRBJ1-6; D is unresolved. The CDR3 has 13 residues. Germline CDR1 ENHRY, CDR2 SYGVKD. Trimming shortened V by 3 bases and J by 7 bases, and 7 bases separated the two germline ends. The CDR3 protein is CAISDGQNSPLHF. The CDR3 nucleotides are TGTGCCATCAGTGACGGGCAGAATTCACCCCTCCACTTT.

The chain couples TRBV6-5 to TRBJ2-5, with no clear D. Germline CDR1 is MNHEY and CDR2 is SVGAGI. There are 13 residues in the CDR3. Trimming stripped 4 bases from V and 3 bases from J, with 9 bases between. CDR3 residues: CASSSRAEETQYF. CDR3 bases: TGTGCCAGCAGTTCCCGGGCCGAAGAGACCCAGTACTTC.

The CDR3 nucleotides are TGTGCCAGCCGAGGGGGTTTGAACACTGAAGCTTTCTTT. It is translated as CASRGGLNTEAFF. The chain couples TRBV7-9 to TRBJ1-1, with D tentatively TRBD1 (6 bases). Germline V gives CDR1 SEHNR, CDR2 FQNEAQ (reference sequence). V lost 8 bases and J 0 bases, leaving 10 bases between the germline ends. The CDR3 is 13 amino acids.

The CDR3 reads CAWSRDRWANTEAFF. The CDR3 DNA sequence: TGTGCCTGGAGTAGGGACAGGTGGGCGAACACTGAAGCTTTCTTT. The rearrangement uses TRBV30 and TRBJ1-1; 8 positions agree with TRBD1. The V segment lost 2 bases and the J segment 1 base; nucleotides outside the gene matches: 6. The CDR3 has 15 amino acids. Germline V lookup: CDR1 GTSNPN, CDR2 SVGIG (reference sequence).

The V call is TRBV19, the J call TRBJ1-2; D is unclear. Germline-derived CDR1 and CDR2 are LNHDA and SQIVND (reference sequence). The CDR3 runs 10 residues. V gave up 10 bases and J gave up 9 bases, with 12 bases separating them. The CDR3, as DNA: TGTGCCACCTCGGACGGCCGCTACACCTTC. It codes for CATSDGRYTF. Using reference TRBV19 and TRBJ1-2 for the parts outside the CDR3, the full variable domain is DGGITQSPKYLFRKEGQNVTLSCEQNLNHDAMYWYRQDPGQGLRLIYYSQIVNDFQKGDIAEGYSVSREKKESFPLTVTSAQKNPTAFYLCATSDGRYTFGSGTRLTVV.